This TCR beta chain was captured by sequencing in a study of metastatic and nonmetastatic thyroid tumors. Study as a whole: Malignant thyroid and benign thyroid patients provided blood and tumor or nodule tissue whose repertoires were compared. Findings and limits, study-wide: Across blood and tumor, TCR beta diversity in malignant thyroid tumors was reportedly significantly higher than in benign nodules.

Each patient came to thyroid surgery without any prior treatment (of any kind). This clone was seen many times. Its specificity is unknown. As originally analysed: CDR3 was compared across clinicopathological groups, and the resulting differences were used to build a distant-metastasis classifier for papillary thyroid cancer. Through MiXCR, TCRdb re-clonotyped the PCR reads. TCRdb's processing, not the authors' own work, is the source of the V and J calls. This sample has about 13,000 clones, with 25% to 30% found just once. The sample consisted of tumor tissue. The TCR sequence derives from a female donor with papillary thyroid cancer or a benign thyroid nodule (not recorded which). Some clones in this sample may be carry-over from other donors' samples.

CDR3 coding DNA: TGCAGTGCCGTCAACGCGGGGGGCGCGGGAATTATAGGCAATCAGCCCCAGCATTTT. It yields the protein CSAVNAGGAGIIGNQPQHF. This chain links TRBV20-1 with TRBJ1-5; D perhaps matches TRBD1 (6 bases). The CDR3 is made up of 19 amino acids. The germline gives CDR1 DFQATT, CDR2 SNEGSKA (reference sequence). Trimming stripped 6 bases from V and 2 bases from J, with 29 bases between.